This T cell receptor (beta chain) was sequenced in a study of T cell responses to AZD1222 COVID-19 vaccine. Study-level results: Close to half of all spike-specific TCRs reportedly target regions of the variants that are unmutated. Seropositive status at baseline applied to only five to seven AZD1222 recipients.

In germline, CDR1 is SGHRS, CDR2 YFSETQ. This CDR3 is built from 15 residues. V was shortened by 0 bases and J by 8 bases, with 14 bases between the two germline ends. This clone was picked up one time. Its antigen is currently unknown. TCRdb's copy holds only in-frame clones and misses some; the assay was immunoSEQ multiplex PCR. The table shows some 140,000 clones, with under 95% occurring only once. The chain recombines TRBV5-1 with TRBJ1-4, with D perhaps matching TRBD1 (6 bases). This TCR was recovered from an adult in good health. The sample consisted of peripheral blood, taken on day 0 of AZD1222 vaccination. CDR3 region: CASSLGWTEIEKLFF. CDR3 nucleotide sequence: TGCGCCAGCAGCTTGGGTTGGACAGAGATAGAAAAACTGTTTTTT.